This is a list of T cell receptor beta chains from one sample in a study of cytomegalovirus exposure and HLA in healthy donors. Sequencing was performed with immunoSEQ multiplex PCR; in TCRdb, only in-frame clones are kept and a portion is missing. The repertoire has 160,000 or so clones, approximately 81% of them found once; the top ten carry under 2%. The sequencing input was PBMCs. All receptors come from a man aged 18 to 30 in good health and CMV-seronegative. Each CDR3 is given without its conserved first and last residue. A D gene is named only where the DNA matches it firmly.

NA	TRBV11-2	ASSFRGLSYEQY
NA	TRBV4-1	ASSQDNRAYEQY
TRBD1	TRBV7-9	SSSSRDRDPYEQY
TRBD1	TRBV7-3	ASSSAGGAYYGYT
NA	TRBV2	ASSELFSGNTIY
NA	TRBV4-2	ASSQDLGSAGEQY
NA	TRBV6-6	ASTSRLSGTYEQY
TRBD1	TRBV18	ASSPLEGQRETQY
TRBD2	TRBV19	ASSIAGGNTGELF
TRBD1	TRBV5-1	ASSPATGTGRSRGYA
TRBD1	TRBV11-2	ASSFSGQHQETQY
NA	TRBV6-5	ASGEQGSGNYGYT
NA	TRBV4-3	ASSPGQTSYNEQF
NA	TRBV28	ASRWGHTEAF
TRBD2	TRBV5-1	ASSLGLAGATGELF
NA	TRBV28	ASSSEAGTNEKLF
TRBD1	TRBV7-6	ASSFSDRDQPQH
NA	TRBV14	ASSQDSRTRSTPQY
TRBD2	TRBV9	ASSVLGGLASATDTQY
TRBD2	TRBV19	ASSLRLAGTYEQY
TRBD1	TRBV30	AWSVRDRGSPLH
TRBD1	TRBV2	ASNPTGVDSPLH
NA	TRBV11-3	ASSLERGETQY
NA	TRBV11-2	ASSFGGGEETQY
TRBD1	TRBV7-8	ASSLAPDRGEGDTQY
TRBD2	TRBV5-4	ASSPLASQSTDTQY
NA	TRBV2	ASNSFSSTGELF
NA	TRBV10-3	AISESWGQGEKLF
NA	TRBV28	ASSSSPGLHYEQY
NA	TRBV4-1	ASSQGGVISEKLF
TRBD2	TRBV5-1	ASSTGTSGGGYNEQF
NA	TRBV14	ASSQVESWQGGWTGELF
NA	TRBV5-8	ASSRDLNTGELF
NA	TRBV27	ASSLLGGEQY
NA	TRBV15	ATSRVPLRSSNQPQH
NA	TRBV6-6	ASSYQSPGTQY
NA	TRBV7-9	ASSPGAGEAF
NA	TRBV7-8	ASSLGVATAAYEQY
NA	TRBV9	ASSVVLREQY
NA	TRBV7-9	ASSPWGRTPLFYNEQF
TRBD1	TRBV27	ASGQGTQPQH
TRBD1	TRBV6-1	ASSKTGPNEKLF
TRBD2	TRBV5-6	ASSHGVQRGSSYNEQF
TRBD2	TRBV10-3	AITGTSSYTGELF
TRBD2	TRBV5-3	ARSFPFPGTSATYEQY
NA	TRBV4-3	ASSQDLAGSAYEQY
TRBD1	TRBV5-1	ASSLSRGSYEQY